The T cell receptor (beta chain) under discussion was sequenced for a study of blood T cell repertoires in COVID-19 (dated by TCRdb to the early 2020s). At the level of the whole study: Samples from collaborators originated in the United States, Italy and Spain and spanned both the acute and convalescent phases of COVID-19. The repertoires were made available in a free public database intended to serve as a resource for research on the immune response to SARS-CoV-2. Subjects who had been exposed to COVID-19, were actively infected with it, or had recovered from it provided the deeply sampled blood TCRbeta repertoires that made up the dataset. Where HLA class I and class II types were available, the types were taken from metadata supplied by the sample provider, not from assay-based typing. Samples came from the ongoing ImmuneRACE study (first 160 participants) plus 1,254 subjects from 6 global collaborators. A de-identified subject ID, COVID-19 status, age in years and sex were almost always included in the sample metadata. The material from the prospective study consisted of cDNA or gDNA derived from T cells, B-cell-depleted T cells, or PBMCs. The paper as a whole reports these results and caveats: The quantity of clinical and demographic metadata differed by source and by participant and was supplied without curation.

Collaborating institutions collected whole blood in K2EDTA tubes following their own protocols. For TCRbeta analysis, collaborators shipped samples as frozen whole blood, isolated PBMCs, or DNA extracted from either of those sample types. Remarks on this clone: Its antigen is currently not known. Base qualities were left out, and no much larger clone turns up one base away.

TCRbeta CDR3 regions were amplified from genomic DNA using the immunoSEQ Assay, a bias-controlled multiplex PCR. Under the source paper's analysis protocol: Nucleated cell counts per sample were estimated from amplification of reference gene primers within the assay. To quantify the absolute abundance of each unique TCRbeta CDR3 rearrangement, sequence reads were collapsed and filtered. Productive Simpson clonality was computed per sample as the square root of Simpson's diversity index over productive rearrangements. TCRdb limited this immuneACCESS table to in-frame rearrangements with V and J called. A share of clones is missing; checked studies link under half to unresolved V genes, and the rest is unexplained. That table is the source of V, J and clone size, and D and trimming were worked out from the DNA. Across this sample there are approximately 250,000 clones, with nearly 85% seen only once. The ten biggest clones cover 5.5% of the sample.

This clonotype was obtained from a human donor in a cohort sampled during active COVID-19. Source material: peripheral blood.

The CDR3 region: CASSLTQGPSTDTQYF. The sequenced DNA: TGTGCCAGCAGTTTAACTCAGGGGCCTAGCACAGATACGCAGTATTTT. The chain links TRBV28 with TRBJ2-3; tentative D gene TRBD1, with 6 bases matching. V is reduced by 2 bases and J by 0 bases, leaving a spacing of 12 bases between them. Including the terminal cysteine and phenylalanine, the CDR3 comprises 16 residues. Left in the record is the CDR3 DNA by itself, 48 bases read in frame from the first base. CDR1 and CDR2, looked up from the germline V gene, are MDHEN and SYDVKM.